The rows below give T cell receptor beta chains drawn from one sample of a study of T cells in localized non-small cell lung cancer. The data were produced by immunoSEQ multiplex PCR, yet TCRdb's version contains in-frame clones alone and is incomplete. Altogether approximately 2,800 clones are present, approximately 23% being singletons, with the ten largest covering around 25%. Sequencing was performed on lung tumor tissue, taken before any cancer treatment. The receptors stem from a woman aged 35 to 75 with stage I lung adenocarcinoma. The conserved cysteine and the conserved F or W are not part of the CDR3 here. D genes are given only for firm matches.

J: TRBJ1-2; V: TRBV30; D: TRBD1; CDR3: AWSDTGTGPVYGYT
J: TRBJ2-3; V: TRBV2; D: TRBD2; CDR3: ASSETSATDTQY
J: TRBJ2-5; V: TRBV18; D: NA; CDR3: ASSPPGQAETQY
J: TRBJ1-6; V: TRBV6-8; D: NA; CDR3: ASSYIPAGLGSPLH
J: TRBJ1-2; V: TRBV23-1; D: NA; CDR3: ASSPAGEAGGYT
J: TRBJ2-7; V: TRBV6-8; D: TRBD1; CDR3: ASSFGTGGINEQY
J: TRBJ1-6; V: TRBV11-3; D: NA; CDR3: ASSQDGRADSPLH
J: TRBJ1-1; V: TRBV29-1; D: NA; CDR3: SVGRAAPNTEAF
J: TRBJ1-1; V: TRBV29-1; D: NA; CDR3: SVESLGTEAF
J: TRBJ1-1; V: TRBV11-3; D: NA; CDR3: ASSKKGRDWGEAF
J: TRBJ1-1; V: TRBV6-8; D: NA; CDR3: ASSYTGGGTEAF
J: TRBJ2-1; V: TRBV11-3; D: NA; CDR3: ASSPPGAAYNEQF
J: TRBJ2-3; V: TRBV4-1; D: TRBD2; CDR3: ASSLWTSGESDTQY
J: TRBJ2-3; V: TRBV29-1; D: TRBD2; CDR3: SVGVGGTDTQY
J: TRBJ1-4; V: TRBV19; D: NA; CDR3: ASSIMAANEKLF
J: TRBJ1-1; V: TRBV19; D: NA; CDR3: ASSEGRYTEAF